This note documents a single TCR beta chain sequence. Generated by immunoSEQ multiplex PCR, the TCRdb table keeps only in-frame clones and is missing some. The table shows fewer than 200,000 clones, with approximately 79% occurring only once. This sample was taken from a study of blood T cell repertoires in COVID-19. Study details: Samples taken during acute and convalescent COVID-19 were collected in the United States, Italy and Spain.

CDR3 length: 12 residues. Germline V CDR1 and CDR2: ENHRY, SYGVKD. Trimming took off 10 bases at V and 3 bases at J, with 12 bases between the two ends. Source material: peripheral blood. This sequence originates from an elderly woman with acute or convalescent COVID-19. The genes are TRBV10-3 and TRBJ1-2; maybe TRBD1 (6 bases). The CDR3 DNA reads TGTGCCACCCAGGGGAGCGACTATGGCTACACCTTC. This sequence encodes CATQGSDYGYTF.